The clone carrying this TCR beta chain was seen at least ten times. What it binds is unknown. Each sample gave at least 6 million isolated PBMCs. The source of the sample is a study of blood T cells in healthy people across ages. The CDR3 is 15 residues long. V trimming: 1 base; J trimming: 9 bases; junction bases outside the gene matches: 7. Germline V lookup: CDR1 MGHRA, CDR2 YSYEKL. Alongside a J-beta primer mix, a sample-barcoded 5' primer served in a second PCR lasting roughly 7 to 11 cycles. TCRdb reanalysed the 5' RACE reads using MiXCR and keeps one entry per CDR3 protein. In the table there are about 1.5 million distinct CDR3 sequences, 40% to 50% of which are singletons. Findings of the study overall: Researchers report that TCR beta diversity correlated strongly with naive T cell percentage. Estimates of diversity drawn from one million T cells were considered underestimates.

The V gene is TRBV4-1, the J gene TRBJ2-1; 9 bases agree with TRBD2. The TCR originated in a woman aged 18-29 years in good health. Input material: blood. In DNA, the CDR3 is TGCGCCAGCAGCCAAGGGCTAGCGGGATTGGGTGAGCAGTTCTTC. Translation: CASSQGLAGLGEQFF.